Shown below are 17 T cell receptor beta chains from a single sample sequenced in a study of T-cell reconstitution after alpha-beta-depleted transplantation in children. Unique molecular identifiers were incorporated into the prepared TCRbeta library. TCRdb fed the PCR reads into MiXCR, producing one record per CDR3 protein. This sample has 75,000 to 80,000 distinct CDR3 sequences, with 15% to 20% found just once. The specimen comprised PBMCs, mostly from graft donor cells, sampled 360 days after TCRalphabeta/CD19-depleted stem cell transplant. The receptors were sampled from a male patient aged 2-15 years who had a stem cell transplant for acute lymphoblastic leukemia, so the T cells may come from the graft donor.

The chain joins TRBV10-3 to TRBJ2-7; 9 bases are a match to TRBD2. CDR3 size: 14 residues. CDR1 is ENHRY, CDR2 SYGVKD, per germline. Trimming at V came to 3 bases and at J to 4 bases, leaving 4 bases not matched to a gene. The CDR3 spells CAISDSGSGYEQYF. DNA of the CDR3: TGTGCCATCAGTGATAGCGGGAGCGGATACGAGCAGTACTTC.

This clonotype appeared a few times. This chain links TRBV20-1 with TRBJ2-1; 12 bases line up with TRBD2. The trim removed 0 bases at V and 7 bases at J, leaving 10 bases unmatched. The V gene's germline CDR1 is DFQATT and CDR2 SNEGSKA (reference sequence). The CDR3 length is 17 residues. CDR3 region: CSAREPSGRAIRNEQFF. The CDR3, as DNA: TGCAGTGCTAGAGAGCCTAGCGGGAGGGCTATACGGAATGAGCAGTTCTTC.

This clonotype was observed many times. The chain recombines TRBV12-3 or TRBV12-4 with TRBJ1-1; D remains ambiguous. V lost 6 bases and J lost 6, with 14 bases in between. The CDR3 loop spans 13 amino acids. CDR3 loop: CASSPSDSAEAFF. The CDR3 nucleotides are TGTGCCAGCAGCCCTTCCGATTCCGCTGAAGCTTTCTTT.

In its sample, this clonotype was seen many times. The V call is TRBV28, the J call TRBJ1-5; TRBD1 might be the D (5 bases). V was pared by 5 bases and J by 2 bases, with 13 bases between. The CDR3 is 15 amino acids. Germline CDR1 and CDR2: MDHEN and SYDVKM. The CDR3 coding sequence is TGTGCCAGCAGTCCCATGGGGCTGGGCAATCAGCCCCAGCATTTT. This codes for CASSPMGLGNQPQHF.

CDR3 region: CASSYRRDEGSGANVLTF. The DNA for the CDR3 is TGTGCCAGCAGTTACAGGCGGGATGAGGGCTCTGGGGCCAACGTCCTGACTTTC. The V and J genes are TRBV6-5 and TRBJ2-6; a possible D gene is TRBD2 (6 bases). The CDR3 totals 18 residues. Germline loops: CDR1 MNHEY, CDR2 SVGAGI. Trimming took 2 bases from V and 0 from J, leaving 14 bases between them.

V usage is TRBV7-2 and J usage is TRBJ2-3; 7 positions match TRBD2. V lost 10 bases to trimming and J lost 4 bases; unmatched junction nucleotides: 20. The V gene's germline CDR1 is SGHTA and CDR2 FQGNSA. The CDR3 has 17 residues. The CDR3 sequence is CAISLAFGGGVPDTQYF. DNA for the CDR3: TGTGCCATCAGTTTGGCGTTCGGGGGAGGGGTCCCAGATACGCAGTATTTT.

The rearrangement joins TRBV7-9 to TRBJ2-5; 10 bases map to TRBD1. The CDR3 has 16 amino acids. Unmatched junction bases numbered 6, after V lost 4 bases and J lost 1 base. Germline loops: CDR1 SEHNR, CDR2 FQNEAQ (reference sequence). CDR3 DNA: TGTGCCAGCAGCTACCCCCGGGACAGGGGCCAAGAGACCCAGTACTTC. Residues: CASSYPRDRGQETQYF.

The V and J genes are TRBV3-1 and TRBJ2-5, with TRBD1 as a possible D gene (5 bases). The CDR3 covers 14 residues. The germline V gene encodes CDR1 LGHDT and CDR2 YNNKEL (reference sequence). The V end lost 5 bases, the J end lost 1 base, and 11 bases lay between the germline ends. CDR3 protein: CASSSRQSQETQYF. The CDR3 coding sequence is TGTGCCAGCAGCAGCCGACAGAGCCAAGAGACCCAGTACTTC.

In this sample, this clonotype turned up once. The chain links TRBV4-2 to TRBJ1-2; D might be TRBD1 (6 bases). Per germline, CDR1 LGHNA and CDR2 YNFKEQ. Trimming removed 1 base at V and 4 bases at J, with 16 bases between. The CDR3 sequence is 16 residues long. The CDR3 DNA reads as TGTGCCAGCAGCCAAGCGGGGAAGACAGGCCTCTATGGCTACACCTTC. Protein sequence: CASSQAGKTGLYGYTF.

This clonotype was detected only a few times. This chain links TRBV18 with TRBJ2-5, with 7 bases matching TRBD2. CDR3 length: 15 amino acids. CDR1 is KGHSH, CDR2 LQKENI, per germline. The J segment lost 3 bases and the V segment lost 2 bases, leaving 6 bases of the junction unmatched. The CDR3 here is CASSPWWLAEETQYF. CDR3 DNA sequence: TGTGCCAGCTCACCATGGTGGCTAGCGGAAGAGACCCAGTACTTC.

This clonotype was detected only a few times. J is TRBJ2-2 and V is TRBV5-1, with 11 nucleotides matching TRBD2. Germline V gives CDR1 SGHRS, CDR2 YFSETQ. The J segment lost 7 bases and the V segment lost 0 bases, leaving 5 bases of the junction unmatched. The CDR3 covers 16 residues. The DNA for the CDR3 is TGCGCCAGCAGCTTGGATCTAGCGGGAGGTTTCGGGGAGCTGTTTTTT. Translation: CASSLDLAGGFGELFF.

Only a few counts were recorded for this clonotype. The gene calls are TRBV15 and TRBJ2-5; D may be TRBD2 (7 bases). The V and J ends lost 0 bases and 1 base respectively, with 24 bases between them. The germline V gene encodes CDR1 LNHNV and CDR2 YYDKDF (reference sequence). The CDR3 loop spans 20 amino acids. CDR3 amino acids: CATSRDRGTGRECSQETQYF. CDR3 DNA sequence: TGTGCCACCAGCAGAGATAGGGGGACTGGGCGGGAGTGTAGCCAAGAGACCCAGTACTTC.

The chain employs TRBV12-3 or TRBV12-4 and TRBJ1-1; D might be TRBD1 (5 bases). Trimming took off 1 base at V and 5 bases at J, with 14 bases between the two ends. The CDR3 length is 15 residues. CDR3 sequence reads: CASSLEQGGWTEAFF. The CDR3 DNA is TGTGCCAGCAGTTTAGAGCAGGGTGGTTGGACTGAAGCTTTCTTT.

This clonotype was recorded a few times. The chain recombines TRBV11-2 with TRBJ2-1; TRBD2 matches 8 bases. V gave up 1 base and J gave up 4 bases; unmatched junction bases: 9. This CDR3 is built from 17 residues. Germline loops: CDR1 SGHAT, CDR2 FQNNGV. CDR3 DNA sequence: TGTGCCAGCAGCTTAGGGTCGGCGGGAGGACGGTACAATGAGCAGTTCTTC. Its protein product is CASSLGSAGGRYNEQFF. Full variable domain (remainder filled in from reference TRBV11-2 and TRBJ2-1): EAGVAQSPRYKIIEKRQSVAFWCNPISGHATLYWYQQILGQGPKLLIQFQNNGVVDDSQLPKDRFSAERLKGVDSTLKIQPAKLEDSAVYLCASSLGSAGGRYNEQFFGPGTRLTVL.

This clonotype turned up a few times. In nucleotides, the CDR3 is TGCAGTGCTTGGGCTGCCAGGGTTTCGGGCTACACCTTC. It translates to CSAWAARVSGYTF. The rearrangement joins TRBV20-1 to TRBJ1-2; D may be TRBD1 (5 bases). Trimming took off 5 bases at V and 8 bases at J, with 18 bases between the two ends. Germline CDR1 reads DFQATT; CDR2 reads SNEGSKA (reference sequence). This CDR3 comprises 13 residues.

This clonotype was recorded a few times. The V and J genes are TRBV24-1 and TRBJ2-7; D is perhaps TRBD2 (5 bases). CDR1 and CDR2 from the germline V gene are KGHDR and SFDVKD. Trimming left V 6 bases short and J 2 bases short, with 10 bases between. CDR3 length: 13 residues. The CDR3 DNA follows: TGTGCCACCAGTTCCGGGGAAACCTACGAGCAGTACTTC. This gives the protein CATSSGETYEQYF.

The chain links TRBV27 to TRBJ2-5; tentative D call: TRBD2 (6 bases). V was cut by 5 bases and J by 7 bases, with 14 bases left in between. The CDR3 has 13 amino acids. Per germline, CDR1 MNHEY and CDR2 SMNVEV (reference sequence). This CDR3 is CASSQGTWGTQYF. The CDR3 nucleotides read TGTGCCAGCAGTCAAGGGACTTGGGGGACCCAGTACTTC.